Described below is a single T cell receptor beta chain sequence and its context. The data were taken from a study of CD8 T cells in ankylosing spondylitis. TCRdb used MiXCR to reprocess the 5' RACE reads, holding one entry per CDR3 protein. The table shows hundreds of thousands of distinct CDR3 sequences, with 32% occurring only once. Losses at the gene ends were 1 base for V and 8 bases for J; bases not matched to a gene: 4. Germline-derived CDR1 and CDR2 are MNHNS and SASEGT. The CDR3 has 15 amino acids. The sequence was obtained from a male donor with ankylosing spondylitis or in good health (not recorded which). The sequenced sample consisted of blood, either unsorted or a sorted T cell fraction (not recorded which). The V gene is TRBV6-1, the J gene TRBJ2-2; 10 bases match TRBD1. The CDR3 nucleotides read TGTGCCAGCAGTGAAGAAGACAGGGGGCCGGGGGAGCTGTTTTTT. This translates into CASSEEDRGPGELFF.